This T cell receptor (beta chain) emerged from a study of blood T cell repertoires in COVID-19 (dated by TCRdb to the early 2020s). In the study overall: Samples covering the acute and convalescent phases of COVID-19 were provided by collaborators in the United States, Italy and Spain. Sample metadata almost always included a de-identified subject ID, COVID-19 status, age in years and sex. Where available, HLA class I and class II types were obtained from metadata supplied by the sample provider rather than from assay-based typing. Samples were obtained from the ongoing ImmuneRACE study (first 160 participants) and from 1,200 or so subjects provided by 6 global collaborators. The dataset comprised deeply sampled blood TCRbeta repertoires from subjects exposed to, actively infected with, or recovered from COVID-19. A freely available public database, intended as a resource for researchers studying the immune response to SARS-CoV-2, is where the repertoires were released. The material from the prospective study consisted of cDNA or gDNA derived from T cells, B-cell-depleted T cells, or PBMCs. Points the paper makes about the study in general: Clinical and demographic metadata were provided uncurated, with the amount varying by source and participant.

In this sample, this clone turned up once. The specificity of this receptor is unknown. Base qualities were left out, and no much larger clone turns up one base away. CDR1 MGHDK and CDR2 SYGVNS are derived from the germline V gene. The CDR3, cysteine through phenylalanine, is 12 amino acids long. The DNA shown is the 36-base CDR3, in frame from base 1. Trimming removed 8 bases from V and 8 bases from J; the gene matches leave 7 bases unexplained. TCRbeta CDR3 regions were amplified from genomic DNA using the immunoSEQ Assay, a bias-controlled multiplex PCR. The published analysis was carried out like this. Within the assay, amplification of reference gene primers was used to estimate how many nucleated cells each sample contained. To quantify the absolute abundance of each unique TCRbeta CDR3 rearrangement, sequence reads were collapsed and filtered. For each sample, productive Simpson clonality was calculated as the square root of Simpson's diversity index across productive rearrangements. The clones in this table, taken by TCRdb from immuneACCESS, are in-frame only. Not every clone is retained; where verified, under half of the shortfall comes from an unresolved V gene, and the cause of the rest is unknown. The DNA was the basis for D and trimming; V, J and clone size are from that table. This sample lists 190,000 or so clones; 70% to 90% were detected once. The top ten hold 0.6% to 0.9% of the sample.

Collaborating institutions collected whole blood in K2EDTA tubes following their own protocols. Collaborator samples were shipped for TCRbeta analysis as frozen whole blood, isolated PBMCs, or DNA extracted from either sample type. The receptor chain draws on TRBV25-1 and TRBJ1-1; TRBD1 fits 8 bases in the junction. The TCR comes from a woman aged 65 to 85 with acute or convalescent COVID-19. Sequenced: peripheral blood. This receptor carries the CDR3 CASSRTGLEAFF. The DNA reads TGTGCCAGCTCTAGGACAGGGCTAGAAGCTTTCTTT.